Below are 11 T cell receptor beta chains sequenced from a single sample in a study of blood T cell repertoires in COVID-19. Profiled with immunoSEQ multiplex PCR; TCRdb holds only in-frame clones, not every one. The table includes under 40,000 clones, 90% to 95% detected once. Input material: peripheral blood. The receptor source for this set is a male donor with active COVID-19.

The chain couples TRBV5-1 to TRBJ1-1, with D perhaps matching TRBD1 (5 bases). This CDR3 spans 13 amino acids. Trimming pared 9 bases from V and 0 bases from J, leaving 12 bases between. Germline-derived CDR1 and CDR2 are SGHRS and YFSETQ. The CDR3 loop reads CATSWGVNTEAFF. As DNA, the CDR3 is TGCGCCACTTCATGGGGGGTGAACACTGAAGCTTTCTTT.

J is TRBJ2-2 and V is TRBV11-2; 9 bases align to TRBD1. Germline V gene lookup returns CDR1 SGHAT and CDR2 FQNNGV. Unmatched junction bases numbered 11, after V lost 3 bases and J lost 0 bases. The CDR3 contains 19 residues. The CDR3 DNA is TGTGCCAGCAGCTTCGACAGGGGGGAGCAAAAAACGAACACCGGGGAGCTGTTTTTT. Amino acid sequence: CASSFDRGEQKTNTGELFF.

The V and J genes are TRBV14 and TRBJ1-2; 7 bases line up with TRBD1. This CDR3 comprises 13 residues. Losses at the gene ends were 4 bases for V and 4 bases for J; bases not matched to a gene: 3. Germline CDR1 is SGHDN and CDR2 is FVKESK. Here the CDR3 reads CASSLGQSYGYTF. The CDR3 DNA is TGTGCCAGCAGCCTGGGACAGAGCTATGGCTACACCTTC. Based on the CDR3 plus reference TRBV14 and TRBJ1-2, the full variable domain is EAGVTQFPSHSVIEKGQTVTLRCDPISGHDNLYWYRRVMGKEIKFLLHFVKESKQDESGMPNNRFLAERTGGTYSTLKVQPAELEDSGVYFCASSLGQSYGYTFGSGTRLTVV.

This clone was picked up one time. This chain connects TRBV9 to TRBJ2-1, with TRBD1 as a possible D gene (6 bases). The CDR3 contains 16 residues. CDR1 and CDR2 (germline): SGDLS, YYNGEE. Between the trimmed V and J ends, which lost 3 bases and 8 bases, there was a span of 21 bases. The CDR3 DNA is TGTGCCAGCAGCGCCCGAGAGGGGGAAGTCAGGCATGAGCAGTTCTTC. Its translation: CASSAREGEVRHEQFF.

The chain couples TRBV4-3 to TRBJ1-6; D is uncertain. CDR3 length: 14 amino acids. The ends were cut back, 2 bases at V and 1 base at J, with 3 bases in the middle. Germline assignment: CDR1 LGHNA and CDR2 YSLEER. The DNA for the CDR3 is TGCGCCAGCAGCCAACGGTCCTATAATTCACCCCTCCACTTT. Its protein is CASSQRSYNSPLHF.

The chain couples TRBV4-2 to TRBJ2-7; D uncertain. The V gene lost 4 bases and the J gene lost 2 bases, with 12 bases spanning the gap. CDR1 and CDR2 from the germline V gene are LGHNA and YNFKEQ. This CDR3 comprises 14 residues. DNA of the CDR3: TGTGCCAGCAGCCTTGACCCAGGAACCTACGAGCAGTACTTC. This translates into CASSLDPGTYEQYF.

The chain joins TRBV25-1 to TRBJ1-1, with 7 bases matching TRBD1. V was pared by 4 bases and J by 3 bases, with 8 bases of the junction left unmatched. Germline CDR1 MGHDK, CDR2 SYGVNS. This CDR3 spans 15 amino acids. The CDR3 region is CASSATTGSDTEAFF. The DNA for the CDR3 is TGTGCCAGCAGTGCCACGACAGGGAGTGACACTGAAGCTTTCTTT.

The chain couples TRBV7-8 to TRBJ2-1; TRBD2 agrees at 9 bases. Losses at the gene ends were 5 bases for V and 2 bases for J; bases not matched to a gene: 4. The CDR3 contains 15 residues. Germline CDR1 and CDR2: SGHVS and FQNEAQ. The DNA for the CDR3 is TGTGCCAGCAGCCCCGGGACTAGCCCCTACAATGAGCAGTTCTTC. It specifies CASSPGTSPYNEQFF.

The V gene is TRBV4-3, the J gene TRBJ2-2; 11 nucleotides match TRBD2. V was pared by 0 bases and J by 7 bases, with 4 bases of the junction left unmatched. The CDR3 runs to 16 residues. The germline V gene encodes CDR1 LGHNA and CDR2 YSLEER. CDR3 amino acids: CASSQDRGTSGGELFF. Here the CDR3 DNA reads TGCGCCAGCAGCCAAGATAGGGGGACTAGCGGCGGGGAGCTGTTTTTT.

The chain combines TRBV7-8 with TRBJ2-1; 7 bases fit TRBD1. CDR1 and CDR2 from the germline V gene are SGHVS and FQNEAQ. The CDR3 totals 15 residues. Trimming removed 5 bases from V and 8 bases from J; junction bases left unmatched: 12. The CDR3 sequence: CASSPSGGSLDEQFF. The CDR3 coding sequence is TGTGCCAGCAGCCCCTCAGGGGGTTCCCTGGATGAGCAGTTCTTC.

This clone was counted once. The chain joins TRBV16 to TRBJ2-1, with TRBD1 as a possible D gene (5 bases). Germline V lookup: CDR1 KGHSY, CDR2 FQNENV. This CDR3 has 14 residues. Trimming removed 2 bases at V and 2 bases at J, with 7 bases between. The CDR3 is CASSQGATYNEQFF. Written as DNA, the CDR3 is TGTGCCAGCAGCCAAGGGGCTACCTACAATGAGCAGTTCTTC.